This T cell receptor (beta chain) was retrieved from a study of radiotherapy plus CTLA-4 blockade in lung cancer. The wider study: Patients showed objective responses in 18% of cases, and disease control was achieved by around 30%.

Assay used: immunoSEQ multiplex PCR; TCRdb lists only in-frame clones, some missing. The sample lists 45,000 to 60,000 clones, roughly 80% occurring once. CDR3 length: 15 residues. Trimming took 9 bases from V and 5 from J; bases not matched to a gene: 13. Per the germline V gene, CDR1 is LNHNV and CDR2 is YYDKDF (reference sequence). This sequence joins TRBV15 and TRBJ2-5; 9 bases map to TRBD1. The sample here was peripheral blood, taken from a patient treated with radiotherapy plus ipilimumab. This sequence originates from a human donor with non-small cell lung cancer who had stable disease on radiotherapy plus ipilimumab. CDR3 residues: CATTLETGGGETQYF. Here the CDR3 DNA reads TGTGCCACTACCCTGGAGACAGGGGGGGGTGAGACCCAGTACTTC.